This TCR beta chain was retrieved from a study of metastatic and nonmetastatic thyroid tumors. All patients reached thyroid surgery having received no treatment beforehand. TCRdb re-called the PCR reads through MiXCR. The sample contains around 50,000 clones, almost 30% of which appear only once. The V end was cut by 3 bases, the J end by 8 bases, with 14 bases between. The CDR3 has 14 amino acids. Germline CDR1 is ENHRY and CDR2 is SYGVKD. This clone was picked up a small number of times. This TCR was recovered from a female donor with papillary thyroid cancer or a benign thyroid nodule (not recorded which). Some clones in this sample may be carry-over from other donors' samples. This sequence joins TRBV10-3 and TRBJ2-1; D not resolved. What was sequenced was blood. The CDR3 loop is CAISERSNTDEQFF. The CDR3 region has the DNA TGTGCCATCAGTGAACGATCGAATACGGATGAGCAGTTCTTC.